This TCR beta chain was recorded in a study of T cells after yellow fever vaccination. TCRdb reprocessed the 5' RACE reads with MiXCR, giving one entry per CDR3 protein. Of approximately 240,000 distinct CDR3 sequences listed, more than 3.5% are singletons. This clonotype was recorded a few times. In germline, CDR1 is DFQATT, CDR2 SNEGSKA (reference sequence). Between the trimmed V and J ends, which lost 1 base and 4 bases, there was a span of 2 bases. CDR3 length equals 12 residues. This specimen consisted of PBMCs, obtained 15 days after the yellow fever booster vaccination. The chain couples TRBV20-1 to TRBJ2-6, with D unresolved. The TCR originated in a man between 18 and 35 years old who received the YFV17D yellow fever vaccine. The CDR3: CSARAGANVLTF. The CDR3 DNA is TGCAGTGCTAGAGCAGGGGCCAACGTCCTGACTTTC.